This passage covers 30 T cell receptor beta chains from one sample sequenced in a study of monozygotic twins with inflammatory bowel disease. TCRdb derives one entry per CDR3 protein from the 5' RACE reads, leaving out DNA. This repertoire includes some 160,000 distinct CDR3 sequences. The sample taken for sequencing was blood. These TCRs come from a human donor with ulcerative colitis or Crohn's disease, or a healthy co-twin of an affected twin (not recorded which).

The CDR3 sequence is CASSVTGTYSPLHF. V and J are TRBV2 and TRBJ1-6; the TCRdb D gene call, TRBD1, has no DNA to confirm it. Germline values: CDR1 SNHLY, CDR2 FYNNEI. The CDR3 extends over 14 amino acids.

The chain combines TRBV11-2 with TRBJ2-7; TCRdb's assignment of TRBD2 cannot be checked, as there is no DNA. The CDR3 covers 15 residues. Looked up from germline, CDR1 is SGHAT and CDR2 is FQNNGV. The CDR3 region is CASSLAGTSSYEQYF. Full variable domain (missing parts from reference TRBV11-2 and TRBJ2-7): EAGVAQSPRYKIIEKRQSVAFWCNPISGHATLYWYQQILGQGPKLLIQFQNNGVVDDSQLPKDRFSAERLKGVDSTLKIQPAKLEDSAVYLCASSLAGTSSYEQYFGPGTRLTVT.

The chain uses TRBV7-2 and TRBJ2-2; TCRdb's D gene call, TRBD1, goes unchecked for lack of DNA. Germline CDR1 and CDR2: SGHTA and FQGNSA. This CDR3 has 14 residues. CDR3 protein: CASSLTGTTGKLFF. Looking up the rest from reference TRBV7-2 and TRBJ2-2 gives the full variable domain: GAGVSQSPSNKVTEKGKDVELRCDPISGHTALYWYRQSLGQGLEFLIYFQGNSAPDKSGLPSDRFSAERTGGSVSTLTIQRTQQEDSAVYLCASSLTGTTGKLFFGEGSRLTVL.

The chain is built from TRBV4-1 and TRBJ2-2; the D call from TCRdb, TRBD1, cannot be confirmed without DNA. The CDR3 spans 16 residues. Germline V gives CDR1 MGHRA, CDR2 YSYEKL. This CDR3 reads CASSQKPGGITGELFF.

The chain combines TRBV5-1 with TRBJ2-1; TCRdb's D gene call, TRBD2, goes unchecked for lack of DNA. The length of the CDR3 is 16 residues. The germline V gene encodes CDR1 SGHRS and CDR2 YFSETQ. The CDR3 sequence: CASSSPGTSGFNEQFF.

The chain is built from TRBV7-9 and TRBJ1-5. CDR3 length: 15 residues. CDR1 and CDR2 (germline): SEHNR, FQNEAQ (reference sequence). CDR3 residues: CASSLEGRSNQPQHF.

The V and J genes are TRBV4-3 and TRBJ2-7. The CDR3 is made up of 15 amino acids. In germline, CDR1 is LGHNA, CDR2 YSLEER. The CDR3 sequence is CASSQGVMGSYEQYF.

The V and J genes are TRBV3-1 and TRBJ1-5. This CDR3 contains 14 residues. Germline-derived CDR1 and CDR2 are LGHDT and YNNKEL (reference sequence). The CDR3 reads CASSQAHRTQPQHF. Drawing the rest from reference TRBV3-1 and TRBJ1-5, the complete variable domain is DTAVSQTPKYLVTQMGNDKSIKCEQNLGHDTMYWYKQDSKKFLKIMFSYNNKELIINETVPNRFSPKSPDKAHLNLHINSLELGDSAVYFCASSQAHRTQPQHFGDGTRLSIL.

The J gene is TRBJ1-1, the V gene TRBV19; with no DNA, the TCRdb D assignment of TRBD1 cannot be verified. The germline gives CDR1 LNHDA, CDR2 SQIVND (reference sequence). The CDR3 is made up of 17 amino acids. The CDR3 region is CASSLSTELGGNTEAFF. Filled out from reference TRBV19 and TRBJ1-1, the complete variable domain reads DGGITQSPKYLFRKEGQNVTLSCEQNLNHDAMYWYRQDPGQGLRLIYYSQIVNDFQKGDIAEGYSVSREKKESFPLTVTSAQKNPTAFYLCASSLSTELGGNTEAFFGQGTRLTVV.

The chain is built from TRBV4-1 and TRBJ2-1; the D call of TRBD2 rests on TCRdb alone, since no DNA is present to check it. From germline, CDR1 is MGHRA and CDR2 YSYEKL. The CDR3 consists of 15 residues. CDR3 amino acids: CASSQEETNYNEQFF.

CDR3 protein: CASSQGALAGEINEQFF. V gene TRBV4-3 combines with J gene TRBJ2-1; TCRdb calls TRBD2, which cannot be checked without DNA. The CDR3 extends over 17 amino acids. Germline V lookup: CDR1 LGHNA, CDR2 YSLEER.

V is TRBV5-1 and J is TRBJ1-2; TCRdb's assignment of TRBD1 cannot be checked, as there is no DNA. Germline V lookup: CDR1 SGHRS, CDR2 YFSETQ. The CDR3 is made up of 14 amino acids. CDR3 residues: CASSLGQGRKRYTF. Full variable domain (outside the CDR3, taken from reference TRBV5-1 and TRBJ1-2): KAGVTQTPRYLIKTRGQQVTLSCSPISGHRSVSWYQQTPGQGLQFLFEYFSETQRNKGNFPGRFSGRQFSNSRSEMNVSTLELGDSALYLCASSLGQGRKRYTFGSGTRLTVV.

The genes are TRBV11-2 and TRBJ2-7; no DNA is available, so the TRBD1 call from TCRdb remains unchecked. The CDR3 is 13 amino acids. The germline V gene encodes CDR1 SGHAT and CDR2 FQNNGV. CDR3 sequence: CASSLLQGYEQYF.

The chain has TRBV19 and TRBJ1-1. Germline CDR1 and CDR2: LNHDA and SQIVND (reference sequence). This CDR3 has 11 amino acids. The CDR3 loop reads CASMGNTEAFF. Based on the CDR3 plus reference TRBV19 and TRBJ1-1, the full variable domain is DGGITQSPKYLFRKEGQNVTLSCEQNLNHDAMYWYRQDPGQGLRLIYYSQIVNDFQKGDIAEGYSVSREKKESFPLTVTSAQKNPTAFYLCASMGNTEAFFGQGTRLTVV.

The chain combines TRBV29-1 with TRBJ2-5; the TCRdb D gene call, TRBD2, has no DNA to confirm it. Germline V lookup: CDR1 SQVTM, CDR2 ANQGSEA. This CDR3 has 14 residues. The chain's CDR3 is CSAWAGVGLKTQYF.

CDR3 region: CASSLGHNGVYEQYF. V is TRBV27 and J is TRBJ2-7. CDR1 is MNHEY, CDR2 SMNVEV, per germline (reference sequence). This CDR3 region has 15 residues.

The CDR3 here is CASSLRTGGRDEKLFF. The V and J genes are TRBV7-2 and TRBJ1-4; TCRdb names TRBD1, which stays unverified in the absence of DNA. This CDR3 comprises 16 residues. CDR1 is SGHTA and CDR2 is FQGNSA in the germline V gene.

The chain is built from TRBV29-1 and TRBJ1-1. The CDR3 is 11 residues long. Germline CDR1 reads SQVTM; CDR2 reads ANQGSEA. The CDR3 protein is CSAARNTEAFF.

CDR3 sequence: CSARDRRSHYEQYF. The V and J genes are TRBV20-1 and TRBJ2-7; TCRdb indicates TRBD1, and absent DNA this call remains unverified. CDR1 is DFQATT and CDR2 is SNEGSKA in the germline V gene (reference sequence). CDR3 size: 14 residues.

The rearrangement joins TRBV5-1 to TRBJ2-2; TCRdb's D call of TRBD1 is untestable without DNA. Germline assignment: CDR1 SGHRS and CDR2 YFSETQ. This CDR3 contains 15 residues. CDR3 loop: CASSADGAWTGELFF.

The genes are TRBV20-1 and TRBJ2-5; TCRdb picks TRBD2, but there is no DNA to check that call. Germline V CDR1 and CDR2: DFQATT, SNEGSKA (reference sequence). The CDR3 spans 16 residues. This CDR3 is CSANQLAGGRQETQYF.

The V call is TRBV9, the J call TRBJ2-3; TCRdb proposes TRBD2, but this gene call is untestable without DNA. This CDR3 region has 15 residues. Germline V gene sequence: CDR1 SGDLS, CDR2 YYNGEE. The CDR3 is CASSVVGGGTDTQYF.

The chain joins TRBV21-1 to TRBJ1-5; without DNA, the TCRdb call of TRBD1 cannot be checked. TRBV21-1 is marked as a pseudogene. The CDR3 is made up of 13 amino acids. The CDR3 spells CAPGSDSNQPQHF.

The chain is built from TRBV2 and TRBJ2-2; the D call of TRBD1 rests on TCRdb alone, since no DNA is present to check it. The CDR3 is 14 amino acids. CDR1 and CDR2 (germline): SNHLY, FYNNEI. CDR3 sequence: CASRVSPNTGELFF.

The genes are TRBV5-1 and TRBJ1-2; TCRdb returns TRBD1, unconfirmable since there is no DNA. Germline CDR1 and CDR2: SGHRS and YFSETQ. The CDR3 spans 18 residues. CDR3 sequence: CASSAGIGTGFNPNGYTF.

The rearrangement joins TRBV12-3 or TRBV12-4 to TRBJ2-7; no DNA is available, so the TRBD1 call from TCRdb remains unchecked. The CDR3 totals 12 residues. This chain's CDR3 is CASSYGAGEQYF.

This sequence joins TRBV7-2 and TRBJ2-5; TCRdb outputs TRBD1, but without DNA this stays unchecked. CDR1 and CDR2 (germline): SGHTA, FQGNSA. This CDR3 has 14 amino acids. The CDR3 here is CASTRGSTRETQYF.

The chain joins TRBV7-9 to TRBJ1-2; no DNA is available, so the TRBD1 call from TCRdb remains unchecked. The CDR3 covers 16 residues. Germline loops: CDR1 SEHNR, CDR2 FQNEAQ (reference sequence). The CDR3 is CASSFSQDVANYGYTF.

The chain combines TRBV3-1 with TRBJ2-2; the TRBD2 assignment by TCRdb is unverifiable without DNA. The germline gives CDR1 LGHDT, CDR2 YNNKEL (reference sequence). This CDR3 region has 15 residues. The CDR3 here is CASSQGPANTGELFF.

The genes are TRBV11-2 and TRBJ1-1; TCRdb's assignment of TRBD1 cannot be checked, as there is no DNA. Germline assignment: CDR1 SGHAT and CDR2 FQNNGV. The CDR3 contains 12 residues. The CDR3 protein is CASSPTSGEAFF.